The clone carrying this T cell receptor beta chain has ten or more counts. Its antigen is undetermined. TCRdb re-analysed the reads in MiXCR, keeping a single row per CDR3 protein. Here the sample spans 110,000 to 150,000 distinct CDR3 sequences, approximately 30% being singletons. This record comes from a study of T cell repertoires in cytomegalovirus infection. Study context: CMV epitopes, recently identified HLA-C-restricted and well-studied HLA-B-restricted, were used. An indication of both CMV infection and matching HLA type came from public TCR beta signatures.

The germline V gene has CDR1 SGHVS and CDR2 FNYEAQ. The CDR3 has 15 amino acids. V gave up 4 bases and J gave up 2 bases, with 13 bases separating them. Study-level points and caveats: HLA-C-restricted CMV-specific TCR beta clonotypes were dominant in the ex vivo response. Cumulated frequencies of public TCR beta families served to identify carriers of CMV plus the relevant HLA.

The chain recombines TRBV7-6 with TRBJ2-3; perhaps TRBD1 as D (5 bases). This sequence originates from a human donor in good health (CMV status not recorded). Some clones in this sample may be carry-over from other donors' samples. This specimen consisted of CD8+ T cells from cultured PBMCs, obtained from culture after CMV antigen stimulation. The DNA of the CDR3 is TGTGCCAGCAGCTCCCAGACAGTCTACACAGATACGCAGTATTTT. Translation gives CASSSQTVYTDTQYF.